This T cell receptor (beta chain) stems from a study of T cells in Graves' hyperthyroidism and ophthalmopathy. Overall study findings and caveats: Stable hyperthyroidism was separated from ophthalmopathy by a model based on 13 V-J features. Ophthalmopathy, as predicted by the model, came a median approximately 6.5 months after the prediction.

Amplification of TCR beta CDR3 regions was performed using RNA transcripts as template. The TCR CDR3 first-round RT-PCR relied on the HTBI primer set. TCRdb re-called the multiplex PCR reads through MiXCR, storing one row per CDR3 protein. The table includes approximately 560,000 distinct CDR3 sequences, approximately 15% detected once. The CDR3 sequence is 16 residues long. The germline V gene encodes CDR1 DFQATT and CDR2 SNEGSKA (reference sequence). The V end lost 4 bases, the J end lost 0 bases, and 16 bases lay between the germline ends. In patients aged 18 to 65, hyperthyroidism was newly diagnosed, with duration under 2 months. Criteria for exclusion of patients were uncontrolled infection, other autoimmune disease, pregnancy or lactation. As to this clonotype: As yet, its antigen is unknown.

Sequenced: blood. The source is a woman in her 30s with Graves' hyperthyroidism. The V gene is TRBV20-1, the J gene TRBJ2-4, with a weak D call TRBD1 (5 bases). This CDR3 reads CSAKDKEGLAKNIQYF. The DNA of the CDR3 is TGCAGTGCTAAGGACAAAGAAGGGCTAGCCAAAAACATTCAGTACTTC.